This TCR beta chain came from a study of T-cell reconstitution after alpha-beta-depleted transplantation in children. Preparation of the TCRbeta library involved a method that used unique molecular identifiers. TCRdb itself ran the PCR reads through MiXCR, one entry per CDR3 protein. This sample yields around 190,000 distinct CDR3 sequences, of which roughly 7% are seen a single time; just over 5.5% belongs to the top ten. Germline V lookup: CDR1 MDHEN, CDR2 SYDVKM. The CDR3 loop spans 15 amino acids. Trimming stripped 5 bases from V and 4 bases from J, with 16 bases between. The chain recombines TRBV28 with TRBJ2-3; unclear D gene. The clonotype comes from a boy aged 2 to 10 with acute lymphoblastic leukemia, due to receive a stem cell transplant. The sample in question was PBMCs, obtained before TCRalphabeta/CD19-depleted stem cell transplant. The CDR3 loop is CASSPNGRHADTQYF. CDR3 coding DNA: TGTGCCAGCAGTCCGAACGGGCGGCACGCAGATACGCAGTATTTT.